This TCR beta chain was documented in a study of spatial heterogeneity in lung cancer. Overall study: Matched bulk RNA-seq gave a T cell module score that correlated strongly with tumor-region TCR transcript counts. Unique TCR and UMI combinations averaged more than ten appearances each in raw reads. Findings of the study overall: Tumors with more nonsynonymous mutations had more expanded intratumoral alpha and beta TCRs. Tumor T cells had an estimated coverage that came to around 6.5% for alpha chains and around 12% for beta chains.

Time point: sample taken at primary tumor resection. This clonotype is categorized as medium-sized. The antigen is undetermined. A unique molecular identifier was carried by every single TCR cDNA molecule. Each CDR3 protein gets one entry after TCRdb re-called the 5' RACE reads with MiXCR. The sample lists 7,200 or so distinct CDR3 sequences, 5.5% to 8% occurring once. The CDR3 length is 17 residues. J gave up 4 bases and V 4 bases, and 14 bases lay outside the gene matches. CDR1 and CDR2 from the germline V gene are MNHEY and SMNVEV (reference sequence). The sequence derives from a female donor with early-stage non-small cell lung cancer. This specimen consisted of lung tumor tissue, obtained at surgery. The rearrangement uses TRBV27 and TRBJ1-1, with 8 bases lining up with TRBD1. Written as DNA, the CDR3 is TGTGCCAGCAGTTCTTCCGGGGCCAGGGGGCCCCTCACTGAAGCTTTCTTT. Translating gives CASSSSGARGPLTEAFF.